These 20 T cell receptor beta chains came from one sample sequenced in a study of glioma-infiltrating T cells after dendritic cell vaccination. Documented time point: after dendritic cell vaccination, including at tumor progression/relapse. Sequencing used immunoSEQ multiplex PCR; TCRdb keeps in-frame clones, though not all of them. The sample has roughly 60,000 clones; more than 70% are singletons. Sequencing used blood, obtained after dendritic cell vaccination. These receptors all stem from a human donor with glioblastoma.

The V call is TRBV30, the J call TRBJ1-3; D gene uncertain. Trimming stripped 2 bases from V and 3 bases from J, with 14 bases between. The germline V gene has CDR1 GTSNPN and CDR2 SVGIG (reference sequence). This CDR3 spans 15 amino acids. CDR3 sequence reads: CAWSSVRSRGNTIYF. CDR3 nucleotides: TGTGCCTGGAGTAGCGTAAGGAGCCGTGGAAACACCATATATTTT.

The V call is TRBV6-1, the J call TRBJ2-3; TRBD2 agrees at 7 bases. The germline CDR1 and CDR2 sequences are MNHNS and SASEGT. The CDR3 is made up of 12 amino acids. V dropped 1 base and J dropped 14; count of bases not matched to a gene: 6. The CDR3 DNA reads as TGTGCCAGCAGTGAAGGGTCGACGGGAGGGTATTTT. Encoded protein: CASSEGSTGGYF.

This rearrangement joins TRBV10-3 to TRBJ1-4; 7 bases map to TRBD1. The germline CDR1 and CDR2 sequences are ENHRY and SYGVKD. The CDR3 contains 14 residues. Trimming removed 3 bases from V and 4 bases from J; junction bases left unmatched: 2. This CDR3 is CAISEQGNNEKLFF. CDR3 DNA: TGTGCCATCAGTGAACAGGGGAATAATGAAAAACTGTTTTTT.

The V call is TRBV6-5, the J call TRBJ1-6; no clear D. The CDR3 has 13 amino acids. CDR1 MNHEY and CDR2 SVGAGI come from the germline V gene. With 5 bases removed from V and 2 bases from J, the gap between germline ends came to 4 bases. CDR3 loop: CASSTTYNSPLHF. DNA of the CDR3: TGTGCCAGCAGTACAACCTATAATTCACCCCTCCACTTT.

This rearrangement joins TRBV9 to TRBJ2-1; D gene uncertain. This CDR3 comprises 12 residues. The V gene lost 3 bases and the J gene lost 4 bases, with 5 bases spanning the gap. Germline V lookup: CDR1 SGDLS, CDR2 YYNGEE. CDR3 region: CASSALYNEQFF. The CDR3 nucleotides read TGTGCCAGCAGCGCTTTGTACAATGAGCAGTTCTTC. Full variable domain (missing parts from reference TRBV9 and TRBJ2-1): DSGVTQTPKHLITATGQRVTLRCSPRSGDLSVYWYQQSLDQGLQFLIQYYNGEERAKGNILERFSAQQFPDLHSELNLSSLELGDSALYFCASSALYNEQFFGPGTRLTVL.

CDR3: CASSQPDRGEQPQHF. The CDR3 DNA is TGTGCCAGCAGCCAACCAGACAGGGGAGAACAGCCCCAGCATTTT. The J gene is TRBJ1-5, the V gene TRBV4-2; TRBD1 matches 8 bases. This CDR3 has 15 residues. V shed 2 bases and J 7 bases; nucleotides not matched to a gene: 7. Germline V lookup: CDR1 LGHNA, CDR2 YNFKEQ.

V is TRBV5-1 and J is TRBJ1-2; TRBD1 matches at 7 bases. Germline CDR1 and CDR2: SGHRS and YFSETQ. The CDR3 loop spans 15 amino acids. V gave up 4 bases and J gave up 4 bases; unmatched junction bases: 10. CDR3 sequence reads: CASSIKGQASYGYTF. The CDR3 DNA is TGCGCCAGCAGCATTAAAGGACAGGCGTCCTATGGCTACACCTTC.

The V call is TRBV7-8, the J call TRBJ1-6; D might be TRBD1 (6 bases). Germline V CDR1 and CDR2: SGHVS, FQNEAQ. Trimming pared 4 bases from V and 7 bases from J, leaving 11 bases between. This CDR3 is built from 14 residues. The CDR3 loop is CASSWTAKNSPLHF. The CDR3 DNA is TGTGCCAGCAGCTGGACAGCTAAAAATTCACCCCTCCACTTT.

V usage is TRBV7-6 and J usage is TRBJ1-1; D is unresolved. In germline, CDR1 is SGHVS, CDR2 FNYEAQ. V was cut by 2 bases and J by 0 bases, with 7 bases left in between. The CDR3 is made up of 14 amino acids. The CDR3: CASSLTGMNTEAFF. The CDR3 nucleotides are TGTGCCAGCAGCTTAACGGGGATGAACACTGAAGCTTTCTTT.

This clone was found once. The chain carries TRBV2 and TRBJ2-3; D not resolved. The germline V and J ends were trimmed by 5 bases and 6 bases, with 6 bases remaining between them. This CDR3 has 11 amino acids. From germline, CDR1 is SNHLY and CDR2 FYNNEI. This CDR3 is CASSSVDTQYF. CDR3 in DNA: TGTGCCAGCAGTTCAGTGGATACGCAGTATTTT.

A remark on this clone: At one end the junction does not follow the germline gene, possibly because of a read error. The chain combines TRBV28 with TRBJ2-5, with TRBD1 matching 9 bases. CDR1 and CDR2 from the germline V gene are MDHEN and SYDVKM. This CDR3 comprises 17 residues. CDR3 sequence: CASSFQTGGSNQETQYF. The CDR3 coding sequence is TGTGCCAGCAGTTTCCAAACAGGGGGCTCCAACCAGGAGACCCAGTACTTC.

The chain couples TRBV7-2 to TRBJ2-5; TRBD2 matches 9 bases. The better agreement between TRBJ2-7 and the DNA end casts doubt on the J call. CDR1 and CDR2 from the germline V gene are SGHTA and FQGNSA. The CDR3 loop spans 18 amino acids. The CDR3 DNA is TGTGCCAGCAGCTTAGCTGCGGGACTAGCAAGTCGCTACTACGAGCAGTACTTC. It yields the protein CASSLAAGLASRYYEQYF.

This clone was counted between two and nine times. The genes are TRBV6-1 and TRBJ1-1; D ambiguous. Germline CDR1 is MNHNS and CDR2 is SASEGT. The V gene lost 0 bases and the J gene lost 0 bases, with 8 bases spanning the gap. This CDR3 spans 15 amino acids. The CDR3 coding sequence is TGTGCCAGCAGTGAAGCGGGCAGGATGAACACTGAAGCTTTCTTT. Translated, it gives CASSEAGRMNTEAFF.

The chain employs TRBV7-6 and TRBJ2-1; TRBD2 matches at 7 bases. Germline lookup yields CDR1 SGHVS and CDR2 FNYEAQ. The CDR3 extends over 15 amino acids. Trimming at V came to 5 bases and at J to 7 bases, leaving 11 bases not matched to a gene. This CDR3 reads CASSLWGRGPNEQFF. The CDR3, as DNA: TGTGCCAGCAGCCTCTGGGGGAGGGGCCCAAATGAGCAGTTCTTC.

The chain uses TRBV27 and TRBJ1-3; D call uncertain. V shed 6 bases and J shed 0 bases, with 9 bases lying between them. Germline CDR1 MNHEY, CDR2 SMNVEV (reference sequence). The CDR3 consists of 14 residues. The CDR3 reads CASRTTFSGNTIYF. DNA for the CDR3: TGTGCCAGCAGAACAACCTTCTCTGGAAACACCATATATTTT.

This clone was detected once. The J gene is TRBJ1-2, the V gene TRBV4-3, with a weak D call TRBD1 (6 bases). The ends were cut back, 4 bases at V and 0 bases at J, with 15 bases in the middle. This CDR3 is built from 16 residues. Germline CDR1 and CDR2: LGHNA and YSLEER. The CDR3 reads CASSLRTDLANYGYTF. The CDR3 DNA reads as TGCGCCAGCAGCCTAAGGACAGACTTAGCTAACTATGGCTACACCTTC.

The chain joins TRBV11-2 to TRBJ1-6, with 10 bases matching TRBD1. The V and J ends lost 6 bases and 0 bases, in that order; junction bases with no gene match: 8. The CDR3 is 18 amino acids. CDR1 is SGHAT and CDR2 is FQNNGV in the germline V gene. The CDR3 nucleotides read TGTGCCAGCAGAAAGACAGGGGGCGGAAGCTCCTATAATTCACCCCTCCACTTT. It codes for CASRKTGGGSSYNSPLHF.

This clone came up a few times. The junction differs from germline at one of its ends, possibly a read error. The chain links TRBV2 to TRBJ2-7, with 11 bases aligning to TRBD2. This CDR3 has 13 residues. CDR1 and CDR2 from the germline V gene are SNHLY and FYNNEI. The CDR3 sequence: CASRGLAEYGQYF. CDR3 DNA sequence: TGTGCCAGCAGGGGACTAGCGGAATACGGGCAGTACTTC.

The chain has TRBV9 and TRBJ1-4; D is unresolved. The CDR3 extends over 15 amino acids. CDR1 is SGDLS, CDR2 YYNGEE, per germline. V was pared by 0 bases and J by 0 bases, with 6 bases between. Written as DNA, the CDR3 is TGTGCCAGCAGCGTAGATCCCTCAACTAATGAAAAACTGTTTTTT. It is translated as CASSVDPSTNEKLFF.

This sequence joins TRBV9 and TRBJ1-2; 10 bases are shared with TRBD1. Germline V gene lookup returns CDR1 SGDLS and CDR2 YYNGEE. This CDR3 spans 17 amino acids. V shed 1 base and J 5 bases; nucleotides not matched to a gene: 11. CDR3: CASSVSGTGEFGYGYTF. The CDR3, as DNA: TGTGCCAGCAGCGTATCCGGGACAGGGGAATTTGGGTATGGCTACACCTTC.